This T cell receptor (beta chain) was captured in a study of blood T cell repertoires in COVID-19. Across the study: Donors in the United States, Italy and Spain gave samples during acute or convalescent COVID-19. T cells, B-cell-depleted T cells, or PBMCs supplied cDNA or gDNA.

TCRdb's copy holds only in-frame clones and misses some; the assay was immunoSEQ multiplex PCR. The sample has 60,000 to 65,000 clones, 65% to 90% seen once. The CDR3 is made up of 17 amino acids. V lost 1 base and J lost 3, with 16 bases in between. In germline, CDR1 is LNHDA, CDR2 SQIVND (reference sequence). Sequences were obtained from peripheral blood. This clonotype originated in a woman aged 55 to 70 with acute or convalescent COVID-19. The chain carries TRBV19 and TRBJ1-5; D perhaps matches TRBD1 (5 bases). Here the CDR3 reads CASSIASARDSNQPQHF. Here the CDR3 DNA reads TGTGCCAGTAGTATAGCGAGTGCGCGGGACTCCAATCAGCCCCAGCATTTT. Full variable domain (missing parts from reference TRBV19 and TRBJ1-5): DGGITQSPKYLFRKEGQNVTLSCEQNLNHDAMYWYRQDPGQGLRLIYYSQIVNDFQKGDIAEGYSVSREKKESFPLTVTSAQKNPTAFYLCASSIASARDSNQPQHFGDGTRLSIL.